This is a list of T cell receptor beta chains from one sample in a study of blood T cell repertoires in COVID-19. Some clones are missing from TCRdb's copy, which holds only in-frame ones; the method was immunoSEQ multiplex PCR. The sample shows about 68,000 clones, more than 80% of them seen only once. Sequenced material: peripheral blood. These receptors were collected from a man between 25 and 39 years old with acute or convalescent COVID-19. The CDR3 runs from the conserved cysteine through the conserved F or W. The D gene is left open where the match is weak. The size of a clone is reported for some rows only, either as once, few or many, or as a class for expanded clones.

-	TRBV7-9	TRBJ2-3	-	CASSLSADTQYF	TGTGCCAGCAGCTTGAGTGCGGATACGCAGTATTTT
-	TRBV4-1	TRBJ2-2	-	CASSQASTGELFF	TGCGCCAGCAGCCAAGCTTCCACCGGGGAGCTGTTTTTT
TRBD2	TRBV27	TRBJ2-3	-	CASSDGLAGGDTQYF	TGTGCCAGCAGTGACGGACTAGCGGGAGGGGATACGCAGTATTTT
-	TRBV27	TRBJ2-3	-	CASISRGAYTQYF	TGTGCCAGCATCTCCCGGGGGGCATATACGCAGTATTTT
-	TRBV28	TRBJ1-1	-	CASSLGADTEAFF	TGTGCCAGCAGTTTAGGGGCGGACACTGAAGCTTTCTTT
-	TRBV7-9	TRBJ1-2	once	CASSFDWTVRTF	TGTGCCAGCAGCTTTGACTGGACAGTCAGGACCTTC
TRBD1	TRBV7-3	TRBJ2-3	-	CASSLTGTGVTDTQYF	TGTGCCAGCAGCTTAACCGGGACAGGGGTGACAGATACGCAGTATTTT
-	TRBV28	TRBJ2-7	-	CASMTGAPYEQYF	TGTGCCAGCATGACAGGCGCGCCTTACGAGCAGTACTTC
TRBD2	TRBV5-4	TRBJ2-2	-	CASSLRLLAGGGGELFF	TGTGCCAGCAGCTTGCGGTTACTAGCGGGAGGAGGCGGGGAGCTGTTTTTT
-	TRBV11-3	TRBJ2-1	-	CASSLGTGGSRNEQFF	TGTGCCAGCAGCTTAGGGACCGGAGGGTCAAGGAATGAGCAGTTCTTC
TRBD1	TRBV28	TRBJ2-7	-	CASRSATGGFYEQYF	TGTGCCAGCAGAAGCGCCACAGGGGGCTTCTACGAGCAGTACTTC
-	TRBV4-2	TRBJ1-3	-	CASSQELAPKGNTIYF	TGTGCCAGCAGCCAAGAATTGGCCCCCAAGGGGAACACCATATATTTT
-	TRBV6-5	TRBJ1-6	-	CASNQARGSPLHF	TGTGCCAGCAACCAAGCCCGGGGTTCCCCCCTCCACTTT
TRBD1	TRBV7-3	TRBJ2-1	-	CASSSGGGEQFF	TGTGCCAGCAGCTCAGGGGGCGGTGAGCAGTTCTTC
-	TRBV18	TRBJ2-1	-	CASSPPVGLSWFF	TGTGCCAGCTCACCACCCGTGGGACTTTCCTGGTTCTTC
TRBD1	TRBV7-9	TRBJ2-1	-	CASSLDRVAYNEQFF	TGTGCCAGCAGCTTGGACAGGGTGGCCTACAATGAGCAGTTCTTC
-	TRBV2	TRBJ1-2	-	CASTHSALGLYGYTF	TGTGCCAGCACTCACTCGGCCCTGGGGCTCTATGGCTACACCTTC
TRBD1	TRBV7-2	TRBJ2-7	few	CASSRDRKYEQYF	TGTGCCAGCAGCCGGGACAGGAAATACGAGCAGTACTTC
TRBD2	TRBV4-1	TRBJ2-4	-	CASSQELAETKNIQYF	TGCGCCAGCAGCCAAGAACTAGCGGAGACCAAAAACATTCAGTACTTC